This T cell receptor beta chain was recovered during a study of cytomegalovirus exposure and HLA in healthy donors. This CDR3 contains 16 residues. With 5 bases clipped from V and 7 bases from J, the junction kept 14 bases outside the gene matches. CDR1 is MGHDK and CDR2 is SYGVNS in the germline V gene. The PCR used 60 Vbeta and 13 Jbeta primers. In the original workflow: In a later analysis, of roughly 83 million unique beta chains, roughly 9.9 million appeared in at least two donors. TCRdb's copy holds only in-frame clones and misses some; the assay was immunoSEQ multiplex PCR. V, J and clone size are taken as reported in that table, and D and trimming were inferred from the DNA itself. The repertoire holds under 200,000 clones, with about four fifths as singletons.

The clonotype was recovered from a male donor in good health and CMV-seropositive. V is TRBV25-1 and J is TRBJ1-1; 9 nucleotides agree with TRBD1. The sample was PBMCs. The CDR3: CASSPPGQGRRVEAFF. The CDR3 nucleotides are TGTGCCAGCAGTCCCCCCGGACAGGGGCGGAGGGTTGAAGCTTTCTTT. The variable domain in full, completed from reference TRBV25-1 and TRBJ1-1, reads EADIYQTPRYLVIGTGKKITLECSQTMGHDKMYWYQQDPGMELHLIHYSYGVNSTEKGDLSSESTVSRIRTEHFPLTLESARPSHTSQYLCASSPPGQGRRVEAFFGQGTRLTVV.